These 11 T cell receptor beta chains were sequenced from one sample in a study of blood T cells in healthy people across ages. The use of a sample-barcoded 5' primer and a J-beta primer mix characterized a second PCR of roughly 6 to 11 cycles. MiXCR, run by TCRdb on the 5' RACE reads, gives a single entry per CDR3 protein. The sample includes roughly 1,700,000 distinct CDR3 sequences, roughly 27% seen only once; the top ten take 7.7%. Specimen: blood. The source is a woman aged 30 to 39 in good health.

About this clonotype: This sequence may be a read error, since a much larger clone differs from it by one base. CDR3 DNA sequence: TGCGGTGCTAGAGATTTGGGACAGGAGACCAGGAGCTCTGGGGCCAACGTCCTGACTTTC. It translates to CGARDLGQETRSSGANVLTF. The V gene is TRBV20-1, the J gene TRBJ2-6; 8 bases map to TRBD1. CDR3 size: 20 residues. Germline CDR1 is DFQATT and CDR2 is SNEGSKA (reference sequence).

The rearrangement links TRBV29-1 to TRBJ1-1; a possible D gene is TRBD1 (5 bases). The CDR3 length is 14 residues. Germline V gene lookup returns CDR1 SQVTM and CDR2 ANQGSEA. V lost 2 bases and J lost 4, with 14 bases in between. CDR3 in DNA: TGCAGCGTTGAATTCGGGACCGGCAGCACTGAAGCTTTCTTT. Encoded protein: CSVEFGTGSTEAFF.

As for this clonotype: Relative to the germline gene, one junction end is altered; a read error may explain this. The genes are TRBV11-3 and TRBJ2-2; possibly TRBD2 for D (5 bases). The CDR3 contains 16 residues. The germline V gene encodes CDR1 SGHNT and CDR2 YENEEA. The CDR3 reads CTSSLYPEEDTGELFF. As DNA, the CDR3 is TGTACCAGCAGCTTGTACCCCGAGGAGGACACCGGGGAGCTGTTTTTT.

This clonotype occurred a few times. The V gene is TRBV29-1, the J gene TRBJ1-1; D is perhaps TRBD1 (5 bases). The length of the CDR3 is 13 residues. V was clipped by 6 bases and J by 2 bases, with 13 bases between them. Germline values: CDR1 SQVTM, CDR2 ANQGSEA. The CDR3 region is CSVVVDSNTEAFF. The CDR3 DNA is TGCAGCGTAGTAGTCGACAGTAACACTGAAGCTTTCTTT.

The rearrangement links TRBV5-6 to TRBJ1-6, with D perhaps TRBD1 (6 bases). CDR1 SGHDT and CDR2 YYEEEE come from the germline V gene. The CDR3 has 14 residues. Trimming took off 2 bases at V and 12 bases at J, with 15 bases between the two ends. In DNA form, the CDR3 reads TGTGCCAGCAGCTTTTCGTTGAGGGGGAAACCCCTCCACTTT. Translation: CASSFSLRGKPLHF.

The chain links TRBV7-2 to TRBJ2-4; D gene ambiguous. The CDR3 extends over 16 amino acids. Trimming took 5 bases from V and 13 from J, leaving 27 bases between them. The V gene's germline CDR1 is SGHTA and CDR2 FQGNSA. The CDR3 coding sequence is TGTGCCAGCAGCCCGACGCGTTCGTCTGGTCGATATGAGCAGTACTTC. Its translation is CASSPTRSSGRYEQYF.

The rearrangement links TRBV9 to TRBJ2-3; a possible D gene is TRBD2 (6 bases). The CDR3 sequence is 15 residues long. CDR1 is SGDLS, CDR2 YYNGEE, per germline. Trimming shortened V by 4 bases and J by 0 bases, and 12 bases separated the two germline ends. The CDR3 protein is CASSRDWASTDTQYF. The CDR3 coding sequence is TGTGCCAGCAGCAGGGACTGGGCTAGCACAGATACGCAGTATTTT. Together with reference TRBV9 and TRBJ2-3, the CDR3 gives the full variable domain: DSGVTQTPKHLITATGQRVTLRCSPRSGDLSVYWYQQSLDQGLQFLIQYYNGEERAKGNILERFSAQQFPDLHSELNLSSLELGDSALYFCASSRDWASTDTQYFGPGTRLTVL.

J is TRBJ2-7 and V is TRBV11-2, with D perhaps TRBD1 (6 bases). Trimming cost V 5 bases and J 4 bases, with 27 bases left between them. This CDR3 is 18 amino acids long. Germline loops: CDR1 SGHAT, CDR2 FQNNGV. The CDR3 reads CASSPDHGGPEMVYEQYF. The CDR3 DNA follows: TGTGCCAGCAGCCCGGACCATGGGGGCCCCGAGATGGTATACGAGCAGTACTTC.

V is TRBV18 and J is TRBJ2-7; TRBD1 might be the D (6 bases). There are 15 residues in the CDR3. The germline V gene has CDR1 KGHSH and CDR2 LQKENI. The CDR3 DNA reads TGTGGGAGCTCACCTCCAGGGGCAGGGCAGTACGAGCAGTACTTC. Amino acid sequence: CGSSPPGAGQYEQYF.

This clonotype was detected a few times. CDR3 loop: CASSRIRGLEQFF. CDR3 sequence (DNA): TGTGCCAGCAGCCGTATCAGGGGGCTTGAGCAGTTCTTC. The chain couples TRBV14 to TRBJ2-1; 8 nucleotides match TRBD1. The CDR3 is 13 residues long. From germline, CDR1 is SGHDN and CDR2 FVKESK. V gave up 4 bases and J gave up 9 bases; unmatched junction bases: 5.

This clonotype was observed a few times. This chain links TRBV7-2 with TRBJ2-2, with D possibly matching TRBD2 (6 bases). The CDR3 has 15 amino acids. CDR1 is SGHTA, CDR2 FQGNSA, per germline. V lost 1 base and J 2 bases, leaving 8 bases between the germline ends. Written as DNA, the CDR3 is TGTGCCAGCAGCTTAGTGGGACTCAACACCGGGGAGCTGTTTTTT. Translating it yields CASSLVGLNTGELFF.